These 5 T cell receptor beta chains originate from one sample sequenced in a study of glioma-infiltrating T cells after dendritic cell vaccination. TCRdb keeps only in-frame clones here, not all; method: immunoSEQ multiplex PCR. The sample carries about 100,000 clones, 79% recorded once. The specimen was blood, collected before dendritic cell vaccination. Source of these receptors: a human donor with glioblastoma.

The chain couples TRBV19 to TRBJ2-2; TRBD2 matches 10 bases. V gave up 7 bases and J gave up 4 bases; unmatched junction bases: 9. Germline lookup yields CDR1 LNHDA and CDR2 SQIVND (reference sequence). The CDR3 has 16 amino acids. CDR3 sequence: CASKASGSFITGELFF. In DNA, the CDR3 is TGTGCCAGTAAGGCTAGCGGGAGCTTTATCACCGGGGAGCTGTTTTTT.

The rearrangement joins TRBV5-1 to TRBJ2-1; the D gene is possibly TRBD2 (5 bases). V lost 4 bases to trimming and J lost 1 base, with 12 bases between them. CDR1 SGHRS and CDR2 YFSETQ come from the germline V gene. This CDR3 region has 15 residues. CDR3 in amino acids: CASSRERRSYNEQFF. CDR3 DNA sequence: TGCGCCAGCAGCAGGGAGCGGCGATCCTACAATGAGCAGTTCTTC.

The rearrangement uses TRBV9 and TRBJ1-5; 7 bases are shared with TRBD1. CDR1 SGDLS and CDR2 YYNGEE come from the germline V gene. J was trimmed by 5 bases and V by 3 bases; bases with no gene match: 2. The CDR3 length is 13 residues. The CDR3: CASSARGDQPQHF. The CDR3 DNA reads as TGTGCCAGCAGCGCCAGGGGGGATCAGCCCCAGCATTTT.

In DNA form, the CDR3 reads TGTGCCAGCAGGATAACTCCGGACAGGGTCAGTGGCTACACCTTC. It translates to CASRITPDRVSGYTF. The chain carries TRBV2 and TRBJ1-2, with TRBD1 matching 8 bases. The CDR3 extends over 15 amino acids. Germline values: CDR1 SNHLY, CDR2 FYNNEI. Germline trimming cut 6 bases from V and 7 bases from J; bases unmatched to any gene: 13.

This clone occurred a few times. The chain links TRBV7-9 to TRBJ1-4; D not resolved. This CDR3 contains 11 residues. The germline V gene has CDR1 SEHNR and CDR2 FQNEAQ (reference sequence). V lost 5 bases and J 14 bases, leaving 12 bases between the germline ends. CDR3 in amino acids: CASSKPPVLFF. CDR3 DNA: TGTGCCAGCAGCAAACCCCCGGTCCTGTTTTTT. The complete variable domain, with remaining parts taken from reference TRBV7-9 and TRBJ1-4, reads DTGVSQNPRHKITKRGQNVTFRCDPISEHNRLYWYRQTLGQGPEFLTYFQNEAQLEKSRLLSDRFSAERPKGSFSTLEIQRTEQGDSAMYLCASSKPPVLFFGSGTQLSVL.